Following are 27 T cell receptor beta chains from one sample sequenced in a study of OX40 agonist ivuxolimab in advanced cancers. TCRdb's table, derived via immunoSEQ multiplex PCR, lists solely in-frame clones and lacks some. The sample carries around 79,000 clones, about 90% recorded once. The sequenced sample was CD4+ or CD8+ T cells sorted from blood, obtained in a trial of the OX40 agonist ivuxolimab. All receptors derive from an adult with an advanced solid tumor such as melanoma, head and neck, liver or kidney cancer.

The rearrangement links TRBV6-1 to TRBJ1-4; 7 positions match TRBD1. Germline-derived CDR1 and CDR2 are MNHNS and SASEGT. The CDR3 runs to 13 residues. V dropped 9 bases and J dropped 8; count of bases not matched to a gene: 9. This chain's CDR3 is CASTGTALEKLFF. DNA for the CDR3: TGTGCCAGTACCGGGACAGCGCTCGAAAAACTGTTTTTT.

The gene calls are TRBV5-5 and TRBJ2-1, with TRBD1 identical over 8 bases. Germline V gives CDR1 SGHKS, CDR2 YYEKEE (reference sequence). Losses at the gene ends were 0 bases for V and 6 bases for J; bases not matched to a gene: 5. The CDR3 has 15 amino acids. CDR3 residues: CASSLGQGAFNEQFF. DNA for the CDR3: TGTGCCAGCAGCTTGGGGCAGGGGGCTTTCAATGAGCAGTTCTTC. The full variable domain, in which reference TRBV5-5 and TRBJ2-1 provide the parts outside the CDR3, is DAGVTQSPTHLIKTRGQQVTLRCSPISGHKSVSWYQQVLGQGPQFIFQYYEKEERGRGNFPDRFSARQFPNYSSELNVNALLLGDSALYLCASSLGQGAFNEQFFGPGTRLTVL.

The genes are TRBV2 and TRBJ1-6, with 8 bases lining up with TRBD1. In germline, CDR1 is SNHLY, CDR2 FYNNEI. V was clipped by 9 bases and J by 0 bases; unmatched bases: 7. This CDR3 spans 16 amino acids. The CDR3 coding sequence is TGTGCCAGAGGACAGGGAACGAGCTCCTATAATTCACCCCTCCACTTT. It specifies CARGQGTSSYNSPLHF.

The genes are TRBV19 and TRBJ2-1, with TRBD2 matching 10 bases. The CDR3 runs to 15 residues. Germline assignment: CDR1 LNHDA and CDR2 SQIVND (reference sequence). Trimming took 6 bases from V and 9 from J; bases not matched to a gene: 11. This CDR3 is CASRSTGTSAGEQFF. In DNA, the CDR3 is TGTGCCAGTAGATCGACCGGGACTAGCGCGGGTGAGCAGTTCTTC.

The V call is TRBV9, the J call TRBJ2-1; TRBD2 matches at 16 bases. This CDR3 contains 17 residues. V lost 2 bases to trimming and J lost 2 bases; unmatched junction nucleotides: 1. The germline CDR1 and CDR2 sequences are SGDLS and YYNGEE. For the CDR3, the DNA is TGTGCCAGCAGCGTGGGACTAGCGGGAGGGCCCTACAATGAGCAGTTCTTC. Encoded protein: CASSVGLAGGPYNEQFF.

The chain couples TRBV30 to TRBJ2-7, with D possibly being TRBD2 (7 bases). The germline gives CDR1 GTSNPN, CDR2 SVGIG (reference sequence). The CDR3 is 16 amino acids. Trimming cost V 0 bases and J 9 bases, with 24 bases left between them. In DNA form, the CDR3 reads TGTGCCTGGAGTGTACAGGGTTCGGGAGGCCTCCAAGGGCAGTACTTC. Its protein product is CAWSVQGSGGLQGQYF.

The rearrangement joins TRBV6-1 to TRBJ1-5; D is undetermined. Germline V lookup: CDR1 MNHNS, CDR2 SASEGT. Between the trimmed V and J ends, which lost 1 base and 7 bases, there was a span of 14 bases. The CDR3 loop spans 15 amino acids. CDR3 sequence reads: CASSEERGLGQPQHF. In nucleotides, the CDR3 is TGTGCCAGCAGTGAAGAGAGAGGATTAGGACAGCCCCAGCATTTT.

This clone was detected a few times. J is TRBJ1-2 and V is TRBV6-1, with D possibly TRBD1 on 6 matching bases. Germline V gene lookup returns CDR1 MNHNS and CDR2 SASEGT. The CDR3 loop spans 15 amino acids. V lost 1 base and J 4 bases, leaving 13 bases between the germline ends. CDR3 amino acids: CASSEGDTSPYGYTF. In nucleotides, the CDR3 is TGTGCCAGCAGTGAAGGGGACACAAGTCCCTATGGCTACACCTTC.

The chain uses TRBV19 and TRBJ2-1; D call uncertain. The CDR3 runs 15 residues. Germline loops: CDR1 LNHDA, CDR2 SQIVND (reference sequence). V was shortened by 4 bases and J by 10 bases, with 20 bases between the two germline ends. In DNA, the CDR3 is TGTGCCAGTAGTAAAATAGCTGGAACTCCCACAGAGCAGTTCTTC. Residues: CASSKIAGTPTEQFF.

The chain combines TRBV7-9 with TRBJ1-5; 7 positions match TRBD1. There are 17 residues in the CDR3. The germline gives CDR1 SEHNR, CDR2 FQNEAQ (reference sequence). Trimming at V came to 2 bases and at J to 0 bases, leaving 7 bases not matched to a gene. For the CDR3, the DNA is TGTGCCAGCAGCTTACAGGGACAGCATTTTAGCAATCAGCCCCAGCATTTT. Residues: CASSLQGQHFSNQPQHF.

The chain combines TRBV7-9 with TRBJ2-7; no reliable D call. This CDR3 contains 13 residues. Germline V lookup: CDR1 SEHNR, CDR2 FQNEAQ (reference sequence). Trimming cost V 1 base and J 2 bases, with 6 bases left between them. The CDR3 region is CASSLETPYEQYF. CDR3 nucleotide sequence: TGTGCCAGCAGCTTAGAGACACCCTACGAGCAGTACTTC.

The V and J genes are TRBV2 and TRBJ1-1, with D tentatively TRBD1 (5 bases). V lost 6 bases and J 3 bases, leaving 11 bases between the germline ends. The CDR3 length is 13 residues. Germline CDR1 reads SNHLY; CDR2 reads FYNNEI. CDR3 DNA: TGTGCCAGCAGCCCTAAGGGGTACACTGAAGCTTTCTTT. Translation: CASSPKGYTEAFF. The full variable domain, completed using reference TRBV2 and TRBJ1-1, is EPEVTQTPSHQVTQMGQEVILRCVPISNHLYFYWYRQILGQKVEFLVSFYNNEISEKSEIFDDQFSVERPDGSNFTLKIRSTKLEDSAMYFCASSPKGYTEAFFGQGTRLTVV.

The chain couples TRBV28 to TRBJ2-7; D could derive from TRBD1 or TRBD2 (6 bases each). CDR1 and CDR2 from the germline V gene are MDHEN and SYDVKM. Between the trimmed V and J ends, which lost 2 bases and 2 bases, there was a span of 10 bases. CDR3 length: 14 residues. In DNA form, the CDR3 reads TGTGCCAGCAGTTTAGGAGGGGGAACCTACGAGCAGTACTTC. Its protein product is CASSLGGGTYEQYF.

The rearrangement links TRBV28 to TRBJ1-1; 9 bases line up with TRBD1. The CDR3 is made up of 15 amino acids. V was pared by 5 bases and J by 5 bases, with 9 bases of the junction left unmatched. The germline V gene encodes CDR1 MDHEN and CDR2 SYDVKM. The CDR3 coding sequence is TGTGCCAGCAGTGATCCGAACAGGGGGCGAACTGAAGCTTTCTTT. Protein sequence: CASSDPNRGRTEAFF.

The chain links TRBV10-3 to TRBJ1-1, with a possible D match to TRBD1 (6 bases). The V end lost 6 bases, the J end lost 1 base, and 12 bases lay between the germline ends. Germline V gene sequence: CDR1 ENHRY, CDR2 SYGVKD. CDR3 length: 14 residues. CDR3 protein: CAIRNDRRNTEAFF. The DNA of the CDR3 is TGTGCCATCAGAAATGACAGGCGGAACACTGAAGCTTTCTTT.

The rearrangement joins TRBV4-1 to TRBJ2-1; 11 positions agree with TRBD2. The CDR3 has 17 residues. Unmatched junction bases numbered 12, after V lost 1 base and J lost 10 bases. Germline values: CDR1 MGHRA, CDR2 YSYEKL. The CDR3: CASSQGTFSGGADEQFF. The CDR3 DNA reads TGCGCCAGCAGCCAAGGCACCTTTAGCGGGGGGGCGGACGAGCAGTTCTTC.

The chain has TRBV9 and TRBJ1-5, with D maybe TRBD1 (5 bases). This CDR3 has 14 residues. Germline V gives CDR1 SGDLS, CDR2 YYNGEE. V gave up 0 bases and J gave up 5 bases, with 9 bases separating them. The CDR3 DNA is TGTGCCAGCAGCGTAGGGGGCTGGGATCAGCCCCAGCATTTT. This codes for CASSVGGWDQPQHF.

The chain carries TRBV6-1 and TRBJ1-4; TRBD1 agrees at 7 bases. Germline CDR1 MNHNS, CDR2 SASEGT. After removal of 6 bases from V and 8 bases from J, the junction contained 3 bases not matched to a gene. The CDR3 loop spans 12 amino acids. CDR3 amino acids: CASRGQNEKLFF. Written as DNA, the CDR3 is TGTGCCAGCAGGGGACAGAACGAAAAACTGTTTTTT.

The chain carries TRBV7-9 and TRBJ2-7; tentatively, D is TRBD1 (7 bases). Trimming pared 0 bases from V and 4 bases from J, leaving 16 bases between. CDR3 length: 16 amino acids. Germline CDR1 reads SEHNR; CDR2 reads FQNEAQ (reference sequence). CDR3: CASSLAEAGQRYEQYF. CDR3 in DNA: TGTGCCAGCAGCTTAGCGGAGGCGGGACAGCGATACGAGCAGTACTTC.

The chain employs TRBV19 and TRBJ2-5; TRBD2 might be the D (5 bases). Germline CDR1 is LNHDA and CDR2 is SQIVND (reference sequence). The length of the CDR3 is 14 residues. V was cut by 2 bases and J by 5 bases, with 12 bases left in between. CDR3 in DNA: TGTGCCAGTAGTATATCGGCGGTAGCGGAGACCCAGTACTTC. Residues: CASSISAVAETQYF.

This clone was counted only a few times. CDR3: CASTGISRADGELFF. CDR3 coding DNA: TGTGCCAGTACCGGTATCAGCAGGGCGGACGGGGAGCTGTTTTTT. The J gene is TRBJ2-2, the V gene TRBV19; perhaps TRBD1 as D (5 bases). CDR1 is LNHDA and CDR2 is SQIVND in the germline V gene (reference sequence). This CDR3 is 15 amino acids long. V shed 7 bases and J shed 7 bases, with 19 bases lying between them.

CDR3 nucleotides: TGCGCCAGCTCCCGTTCACAGAGTGGATCCTACAATGAGCAGTTCTTC. Translating it yields CASSRSQSGSYNEQFF. The chain employs TRBV5-1 and TRBJ2-1; D is ambiguous. V was pared by 7 bases and J by 1 base, with 18 bases between. The CDR3 loop spans 16 amino acids. CDR1 SGHRS and CDR2 YFSETQ come from the germline V gene.

Regarding this clone: Other DNA sequences in this specimen translate into the identical CDR3. J is TRBJ1-1 and V is TRBV6-5; D is possibly TRBD1 (5 bases). V lost 3 bases, J lost 7 bases, and 6 bases lay in between. The CDR3 is 11 residues long. Germline loops: CDR1 MNHEY, CDR2 SVGAGI. The CDR3 loop is CASSYRGEAFF. For the CDR3, the DNA is TGTGCCAGCAGTTATAGGGGTGAAGCTTTCTTT.

The V call is TRBV7-9, the J call TRBJ2-5; D unclear. Germline loops: CDR1 SEHNR, CDR2 FQNEAQ (reference sequence). The CDR3 is 13 amino acids. Trimming took off 5 bases at V and 2 bases at J, with 9 bases between the two ends. The CDR3 DNA reads TGTGCCAGCAGCCTAGAACCTCAAGAGACCCAGTACTTC. Its translation is CASSLEPQETQYF.

The chain carries TRBV2 and TRBJ2-7, with D uncertain. Germline V CDR1 and CDR2: SNHLY, FYNNEI. There are 11 residues in the CDR3. V lost 10 bases, J lost 3 bases, and 10 bases lay in between. CDR3 sequence (DNA): TGTGCCACCGGCACAGTCTACGAGCAGTACTTC. Its translation is CATGTVYEQYF.

This rearrangement joins TRBV27 to TRBJ2-1; 11 bases map to TRBD1. Germline V gene lookup returns CDR1 MNHEY and CDR2 SMNVEV (reference sequence). After removal of 2 bases from V and 7 bases from J, the junction contained 16 bases not matched to a gene. This CDR3 is 19 amino acids long. In DNA form, the CDR3 reads TGTGCCAGCAGTTTAAGTGGACAGGGGGCGAGGGCTGATCGGAATGAGCAGTTCTTC. Protein sequence: CASSLSGQGARADRNEQFF.

The gene calls are TRBV11-2 and TRBJ2-7; TRBD1 aligns across 7 bases. The CDR3 has 13 amino acids. J gave up 5 bases and V 3 bases, and 4 bases lay outside the gene matches. Germline CDR1 is SGHAT and CDR2 is FQNNGV. This chain's CDR3 is CASSFGQVDEQYF. The CDR3 bases are TGTGCCAGCAGCTTCGGACAGGTGGACGAGCAGTACTTC.